The clone carrying this T cell receptor (beta chain) was picked up a small number of times. Its specificity is unknown. Germline values: CDR1 SGHNT, CDR2 YYREEE (reference sequence). The CDR3 contains 16 residues. The trim removed 4 bases at V and 1 base at J, leaving 9 bases unmatched. This sample was included in a study of cytomegalovirus exposure and HLA in healthy donors. Findings of the study overall: The analysis excluded some indistinguishable V segments, including TRBV6-2 and TRBV6-3. The authors enumerated over 150 TCR beta chains as linked to cytomegalovirus.

The study ran its PCR with 60 Vbeta and 13 Jbeta primers. Data came from immunoSEQ multiplex PCR; TCRdb stores just in-frame clones and leaves some out. The repertoire has 150,000 to 200,000 clones, less than 80% of them found once; the top ten carry around 0.71%. This sequence was found in a female donor in good health and CMV-seronegative. The V and J genes are TRBV5-4 and TRBJ2-3, with TRBD2 matching 7 bases. The sequenced sample consisted of PBMCs. The CDR3 sequence: CASSTSGVPRTDTQYF. In nucleotides, the CDR3 is TGTGCCAGCAGCACAAGCGGGGTTCCTCGCACAGATACGCAGTATTTT.